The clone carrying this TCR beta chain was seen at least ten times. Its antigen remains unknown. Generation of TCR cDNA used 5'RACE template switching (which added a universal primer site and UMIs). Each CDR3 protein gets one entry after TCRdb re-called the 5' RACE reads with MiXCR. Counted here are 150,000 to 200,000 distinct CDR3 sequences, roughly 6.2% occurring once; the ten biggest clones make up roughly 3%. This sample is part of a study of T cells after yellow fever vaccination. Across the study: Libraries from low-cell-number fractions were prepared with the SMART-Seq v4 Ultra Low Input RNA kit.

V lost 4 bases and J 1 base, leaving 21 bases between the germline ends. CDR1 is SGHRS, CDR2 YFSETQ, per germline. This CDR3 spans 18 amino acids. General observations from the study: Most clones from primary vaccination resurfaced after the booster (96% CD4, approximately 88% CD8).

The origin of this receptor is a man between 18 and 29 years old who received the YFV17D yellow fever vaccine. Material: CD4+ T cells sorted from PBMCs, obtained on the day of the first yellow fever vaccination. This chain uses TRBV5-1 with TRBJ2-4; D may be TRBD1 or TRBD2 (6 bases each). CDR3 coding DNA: TGCGCCAGCAGCCTGAGGGGGGACACGGGGGCGGCCAAAAACATTCAGTACTTC. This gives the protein CASSLRGDTGAAKNIQYF.